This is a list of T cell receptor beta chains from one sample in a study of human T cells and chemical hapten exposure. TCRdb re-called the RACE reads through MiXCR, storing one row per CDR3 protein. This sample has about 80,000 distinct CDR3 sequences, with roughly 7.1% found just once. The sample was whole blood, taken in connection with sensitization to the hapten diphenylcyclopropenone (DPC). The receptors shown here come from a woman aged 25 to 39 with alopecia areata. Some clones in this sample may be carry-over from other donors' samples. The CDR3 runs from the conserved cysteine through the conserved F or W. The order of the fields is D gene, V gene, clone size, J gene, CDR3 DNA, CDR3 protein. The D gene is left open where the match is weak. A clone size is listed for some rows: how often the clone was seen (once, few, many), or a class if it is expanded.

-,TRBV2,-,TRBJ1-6,TGTGCCAGCAGCCTTCAAACAACCCTGTCACCCCTCCACTTT,CASSLQTTLSPLHF
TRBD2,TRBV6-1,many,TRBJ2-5,TGTGCCAGCAGTGAACTTGGCGGGGGACCCCAAGAGACCCAGTACTTC,CASSELGGGPQETQYF
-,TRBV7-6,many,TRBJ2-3,TGTGCCAGCAGCTTAGCGGCAGATACGCAGTATTTT,CASSLAADTQYF
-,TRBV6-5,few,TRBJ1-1,TGTGCCAGCAGTTACTCCGCCGGGCAGGGAACTGAAGCTTTCTTT,CASSYSAGQGTEAFF
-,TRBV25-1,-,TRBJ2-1,TGTGCCAGCACCACCAGGGGTAATGAGCAGTTCTTC,CASTTRGNEQFF
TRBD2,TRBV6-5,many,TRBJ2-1,TGTGCCAGCAGCAAAGGGGGACTAGCGGGGGGTTACAATGAGCAGTTCTTC,CASSKGGLAGGYNEQFF
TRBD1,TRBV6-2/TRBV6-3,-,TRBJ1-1,TGTGCCAGCAGACGGACAGGGGCCAACACTGAAGCTTTCTTT,CASRRTGANTEAFF
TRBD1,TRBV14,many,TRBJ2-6,TGTGCCAGCAGCCAGGAGATACGGGACAGGTATAACTCTGGGGCCAACGTCCTGACTTTC,CASSQEIRDRYNSGANVLTF
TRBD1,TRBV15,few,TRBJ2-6,TGTGCCACCAGCAGCTACCAGGGGGCTGGGGCCAACGTCCTGACTTTC,CATSSYQGAGANVLTF
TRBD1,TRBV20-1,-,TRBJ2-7,TGCAGTGCTAGAGGCCTCGCGGGTGGGCCAGGGGGAATGTACGAGCAGTACTTC,CSARGLAGGPGGMYEQYF
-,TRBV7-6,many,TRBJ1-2,TGTGCCAGCAGCTTAGGGGCGGGGTTAGCGGGCTACACCTTC,CASSLGAGLAGYTF
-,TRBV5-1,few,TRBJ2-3,TGCGCCAGCAGCTTGAGGGAGCAGTCAACAGATACGCAGTATTTT,CASSLREQSTDTQYF
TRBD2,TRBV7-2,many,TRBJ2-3,TGTGCCAGCAGCTTATTTAGCGGGGGAGGCACAGATACGCAGTATTTT,CASSLFSGGGTDTQYF
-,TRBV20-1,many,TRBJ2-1,TGCAGTGCTAGTCGCGGGGGACAGAACTACAATGAGCAGTTCTTC,CSASRGGQNYNEQFF
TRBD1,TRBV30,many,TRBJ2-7,TGTGCCTGGAGGGGGACAGGGACGTACGAGCAGTACTTC,CAWRGTGTYEQYF
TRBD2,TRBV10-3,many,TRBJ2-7,TGTGCCATCACTCCCGGGGGGGACTACGAGCAGTACTTC,CAITPGGDYEQYF
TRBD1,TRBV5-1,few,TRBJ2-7,TGCGCCAGCAGCTGGACGGGACAGGGTTACGAGCAGTACTTC,CASSWTGQGYEQYF
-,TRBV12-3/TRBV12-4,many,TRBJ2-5,TGTGCCAGCAGTTTTTCCAGATCCGAAGAGACCCAGTACTTC,CASSFSRSEETQYF
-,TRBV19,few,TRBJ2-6,TGTGCCAGTAGTATAGTCAGAGGAGGCGACAACGTCCTGACTTTC,CASSIVRGGDNVLTF
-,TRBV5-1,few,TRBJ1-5,TGCGCCAGCAGCTTGGGGGGGTACAATCAGCCCCAGCATTTT,CASSLGGYNQPQHF
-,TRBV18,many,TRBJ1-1,TGTGCCAGCTCACTAACAGCGAGAAACACTGAAGCTTTCTTT,CASSLTARNTEAFF
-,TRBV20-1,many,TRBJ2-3,TGCAGTGATCTAAGGGCGGGGTTAGGAGATACGCAGTATTTT,CSDLRAGLGDTQYF
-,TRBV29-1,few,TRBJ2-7,TGCAGCGTTGTCAGGGGTGACCCCTACGAGCAGTACTTC,CSVVRGDPYEQYF
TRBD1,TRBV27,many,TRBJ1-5,TGTGCCAGCAGTTCGTGGGACAGGGATCAGCCCCAGCATTTT,CASSSWDRDQPQHF
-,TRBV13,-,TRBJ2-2,TGTGCCAGCAGCTTACAGGGCGGGGAGCTGTTTTTT,CASSLQGGELFF
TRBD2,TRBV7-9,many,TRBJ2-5,TGTGCCAGCAGCCCCAAAAGACTAGCGGGGGAAGAGACCCAGTACTTC,CASSPKRLAGEETQYF
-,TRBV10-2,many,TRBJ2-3,TGCGCCAGCAGTGAGTGGGGTCTGGGCACAGATACGCAGTATTTT,CASSEWGLGTDTQYF
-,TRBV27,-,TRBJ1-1,TGTGCCAGCAGCCAGCTTAGTGCAGGGGCGGTTGAAGCTTTCTTT,CASSQLSAGAVEAFF
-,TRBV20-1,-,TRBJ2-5,TGCAGTGCTAGTGATCGGTTGGAGACCCAGTACTTC,CSASDRLETQYF
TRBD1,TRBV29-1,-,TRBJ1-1,TGCAGCTACCTTGGGACAGACACTGAAGCTTTCTTT,CSYLGTDTEAFF
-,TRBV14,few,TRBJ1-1,TGTGCCAGCGGGGGCCAGCTGAACACTGAAGCTTTCTTT,CASGGQLNTEAFF
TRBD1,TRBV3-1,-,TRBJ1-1,TGTGCCAGCAGCCGAACAGGGGCCACTGAAGCTTTCTTT,CASSRTGATEAFF
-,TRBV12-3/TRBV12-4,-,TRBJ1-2,TGTGCCAGCAGTTTTATCAACCCGCTTTCCCGTGGCTACACCTTC,CASSFINPLSRGYTF
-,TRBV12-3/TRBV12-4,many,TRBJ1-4,TGTGCCAGCAGTCTCACGTCGCCGGATAATGAAAAACTGTTTTTT,CASSLTSPDNEKLFF
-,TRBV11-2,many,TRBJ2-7,TGTGCCAGCAGCCGGGGCCCCTTAGTCTACGAGCAGTACTTC,CASSRGPLVYEQYF
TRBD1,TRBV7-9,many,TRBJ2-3,TGTGCCAGCAGCTTAGTTAAGGGACAGCCCGCAGATACGCAGTATTTT,CASSLVKGQPADTQYF
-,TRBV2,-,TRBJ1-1,TGTGCCAGCAGTGTTAGCAGGGGGAACACTGAAGCTTTCTTT,CASSVSRGNTEAFF
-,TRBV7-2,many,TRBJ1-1,TGTGCCAGCAGCTTAGCGACACCCACTGAAGCTTTCTTT,CASSLATPTEAFF
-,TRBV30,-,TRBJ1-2,TGTGCCTGGAGTCCGAACGGGGGTGGCTACACCTTC,CAWSPNGGGYTF
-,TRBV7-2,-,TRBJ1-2,TGTGCCAGCAGCGTAGATGGCTACACCTTC,CASSVDGYTF
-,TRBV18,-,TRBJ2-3,TGTGCCAGCTCACCCGCTTTAAGAGGCCCGAGCACAGATACGCAGTATTTT,CASSPALRGPSTDTQYF
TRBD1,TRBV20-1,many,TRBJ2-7,TGCAGTGCTAGCAAGGGGGCTATTAGCTACGAGCAGTACTTC,CSASKGAISYEQYF
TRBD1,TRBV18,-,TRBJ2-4,TGTGCCAGCTCACTAAATCCGACAGGGTTAGCCAAAAACATTCAGTACTTC,CASSLNPTGLAKNIQYF
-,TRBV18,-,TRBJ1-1,TGTGCCAGCTCACCAAACTTAATCGGGGGAAGGACTGAAGCTTTCTTT,CASSPNLIGGRTEAFF
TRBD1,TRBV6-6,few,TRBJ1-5,TGTGCCAGCAGGGCACCGGGACAGGGCAATCAGCCCCAGCATTTT,CASRAPGQGNQPQHF
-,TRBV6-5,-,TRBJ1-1,TGTACCAGCAGTTACCGACCTAACAGAATGAACACTGAAGCTTTCTTT,CTSSYRPNRMNTEAFF
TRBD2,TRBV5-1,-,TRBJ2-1,TGCGCCAGCAGCTTGGCCTCTGGCGGGGGTTACAATGAGCAGTTCTTC,CASSLASGGGYNEQFF
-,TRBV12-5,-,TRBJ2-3,TGTGCTAGTGCTCCCGGAGGTTTCGATACGCAGTATTTT,CASAPGGFDTQYF
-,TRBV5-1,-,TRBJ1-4,TGCGCCAGCAGCCAGGACAGCGGCGAACTGTTTTTT,CASSQDSGELFF
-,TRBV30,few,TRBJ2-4,TGTGCCTGGAGTGGAAAGGGAGTCGGGAACATTCAGTACTTC,CAWSGKGVGNIQYF
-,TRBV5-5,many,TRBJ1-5,TGTGCCAGCAGCTTGGCTTACAGTCAAAGGCTTAGCAATCAGCCCCAGCATTTT,CASSLAYSQRLSNQPQHF
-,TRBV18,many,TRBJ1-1,TGTGCCAGCTCATGGTCTGAATTGAACACTGAAGCTTTCTTT,CASSWSELNTEAFF
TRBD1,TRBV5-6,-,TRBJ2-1,TGTGCCAGCAGCCGCGGACAGGGTAATGAGCAGTTCTTC,CASSRGQGNEQFF
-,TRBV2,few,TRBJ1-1,TGTGCCAGAATGCTGGGTCTTCTTCCCACTGAAGCTTTCTTT,CARMLGLLPTEAFF
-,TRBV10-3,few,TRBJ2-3,TGTGCCAGCCACGGGGGGCAGCTCCTCACAGATACGCAGTATTTT,CASHGGQLLTDTQYF
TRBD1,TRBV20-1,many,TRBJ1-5,TGCAGTGCTAGTATCGGGACAGGGGGCGGTCAGCCCCAGCATTTT,CSASIGTGGGQPQHF
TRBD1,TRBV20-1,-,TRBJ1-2,TGCAGTGCCTTAGCGGACAGGGCCTATGGCTACACCTTC,CSALADRAYGYTF